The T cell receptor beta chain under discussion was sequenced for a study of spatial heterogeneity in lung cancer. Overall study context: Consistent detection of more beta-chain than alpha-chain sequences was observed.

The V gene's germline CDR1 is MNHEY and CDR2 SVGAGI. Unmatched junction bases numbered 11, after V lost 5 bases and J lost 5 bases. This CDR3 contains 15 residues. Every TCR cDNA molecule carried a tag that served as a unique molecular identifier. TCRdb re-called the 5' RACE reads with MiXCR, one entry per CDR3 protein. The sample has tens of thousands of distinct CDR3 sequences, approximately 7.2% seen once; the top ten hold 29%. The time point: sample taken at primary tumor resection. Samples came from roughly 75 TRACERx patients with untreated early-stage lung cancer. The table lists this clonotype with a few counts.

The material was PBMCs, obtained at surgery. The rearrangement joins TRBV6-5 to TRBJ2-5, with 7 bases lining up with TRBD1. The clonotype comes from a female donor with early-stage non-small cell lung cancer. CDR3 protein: CASSHLTGSGETQYF. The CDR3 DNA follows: TGTGCCAGCAGTCACCTGACAGGGTCAGGGGAGACCCAGTACTTC.